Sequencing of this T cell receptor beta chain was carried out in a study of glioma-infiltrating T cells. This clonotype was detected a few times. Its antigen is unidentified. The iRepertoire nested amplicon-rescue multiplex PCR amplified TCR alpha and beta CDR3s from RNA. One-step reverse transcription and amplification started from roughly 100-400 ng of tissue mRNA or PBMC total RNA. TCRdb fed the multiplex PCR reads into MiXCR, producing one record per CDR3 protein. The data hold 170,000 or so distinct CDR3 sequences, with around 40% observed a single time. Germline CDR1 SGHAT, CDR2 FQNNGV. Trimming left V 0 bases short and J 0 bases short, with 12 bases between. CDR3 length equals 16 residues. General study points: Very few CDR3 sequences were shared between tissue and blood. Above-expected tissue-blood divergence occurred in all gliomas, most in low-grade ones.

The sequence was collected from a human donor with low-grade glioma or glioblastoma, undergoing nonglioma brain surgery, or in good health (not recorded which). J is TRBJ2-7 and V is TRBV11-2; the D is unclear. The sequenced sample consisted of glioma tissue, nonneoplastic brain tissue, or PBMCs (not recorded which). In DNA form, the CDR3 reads TGTGCCAGCAGCTTAGAGGCCCAAGCAAGCTCCTACGAGCAGTACTTC. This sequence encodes CASSLEAQASSYEQYF. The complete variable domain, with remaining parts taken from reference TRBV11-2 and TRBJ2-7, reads EAGVAQSPRYKIIEKRQSVAFWCNPISGHATLYWYQQILGQGPKLLIQFQNNGVVDDSQLPKDRFSAERLKGVDSTLKIQPAKLEDSAVYLCASSLEAQASSYEQYFGPGTRLTVT.